This TCR beta chain was recovered during a study of cytomegalovirus exposure and HLA in healthy donors. This clone turned up a few times. This CDR3 comprises 16 residues. The trim removed 0 bases at V and 4 bases at J, leaving 8 bases unmatched. Germline CDR1 reads SGHTA; CDR2 reads FQGNSA. PCR was performed using 60 Vbeta and 13 Jbeta primers. TCRdb's table, derived via immunoSEQ multiplex PCR, lists solely in-frame clones and lacks some. This sample has 45,000 to 65,000 clones, with 82% found just once. The chain recombines TRBV7-2 with TRBJ1-2; the match to TRBD1 covers 7 bases. The TCR sequence derives from a man under 40 in good health and CMV-seronegative. The sequencing sample was made of PBMCs. CDR3 loop: CASSLAGTAIRYGYTF. CDR3 DNA sequence: TGTGCCAGCAGCTTAGCGGGGACAGCTATCCGCTATGGCTACACCTTC.